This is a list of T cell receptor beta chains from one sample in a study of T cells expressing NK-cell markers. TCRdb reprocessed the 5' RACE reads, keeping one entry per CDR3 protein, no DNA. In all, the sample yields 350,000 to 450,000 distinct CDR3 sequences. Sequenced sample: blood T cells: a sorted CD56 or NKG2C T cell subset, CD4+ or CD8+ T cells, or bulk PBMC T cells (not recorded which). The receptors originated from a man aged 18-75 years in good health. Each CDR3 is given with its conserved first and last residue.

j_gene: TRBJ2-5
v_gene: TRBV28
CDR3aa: CASSLSATGRNQETQYF

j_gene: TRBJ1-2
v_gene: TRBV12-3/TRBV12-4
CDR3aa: CASSSSTVGAGYTF

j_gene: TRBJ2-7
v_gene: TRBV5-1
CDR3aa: CASRPSSGVVYEQYF

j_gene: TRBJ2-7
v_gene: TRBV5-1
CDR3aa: CASSLGQLRAEQYF

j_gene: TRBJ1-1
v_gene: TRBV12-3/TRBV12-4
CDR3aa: CASSLGTGHTEAFF

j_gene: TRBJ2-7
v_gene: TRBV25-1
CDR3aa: CASSGPTGSSYEQYF

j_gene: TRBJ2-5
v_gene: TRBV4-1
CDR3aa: CASSPLRTTTQETQYF

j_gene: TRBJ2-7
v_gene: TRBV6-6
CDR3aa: CATLSGGAWEQYF

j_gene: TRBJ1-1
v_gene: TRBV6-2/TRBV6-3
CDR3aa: CASSYSQQGRTEAFF

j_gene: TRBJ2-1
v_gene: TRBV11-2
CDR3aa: CASSLVMGSGSYNEQFF

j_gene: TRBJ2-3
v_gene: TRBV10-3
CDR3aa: CAIREGSGAADTQYF

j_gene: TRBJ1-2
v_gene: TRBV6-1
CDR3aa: CASRDDRGRELYGYTF

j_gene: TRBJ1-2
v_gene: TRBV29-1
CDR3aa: CSVVIWTGDGYTF

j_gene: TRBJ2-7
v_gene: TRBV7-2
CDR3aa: CASSFGGGAIEQYF

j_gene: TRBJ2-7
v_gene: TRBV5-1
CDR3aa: CASRKGTSGGEIYEQYF

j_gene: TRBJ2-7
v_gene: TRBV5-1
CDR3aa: CASSLAGLAGGLYEQYF

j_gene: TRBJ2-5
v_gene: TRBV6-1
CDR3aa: CASSDRGRVETQYF

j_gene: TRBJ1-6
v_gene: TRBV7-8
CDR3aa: CASSSPPGQLSSYNSPLHF

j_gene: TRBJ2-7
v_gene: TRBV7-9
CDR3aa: CASTSSLLPYEQYF

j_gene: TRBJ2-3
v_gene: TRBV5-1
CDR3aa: CASSSNSGGHQDTQYF

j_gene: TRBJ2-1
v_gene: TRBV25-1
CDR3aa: CASSPRGRNNEQFF

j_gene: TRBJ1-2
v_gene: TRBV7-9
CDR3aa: CASSLIDFTRADGYTF

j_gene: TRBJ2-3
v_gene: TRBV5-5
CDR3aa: CASSLSRGGLSTDTQYF

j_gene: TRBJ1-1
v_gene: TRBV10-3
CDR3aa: CAISEGDPQNTEAFF

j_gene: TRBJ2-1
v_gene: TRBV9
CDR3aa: CASSVRGGGTNGEQFF

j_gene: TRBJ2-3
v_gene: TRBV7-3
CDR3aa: CASSPQGGRIWTDTQYF

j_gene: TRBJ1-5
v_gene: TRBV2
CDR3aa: CASSVMPETNQPQHF

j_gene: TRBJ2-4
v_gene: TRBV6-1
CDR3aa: CASRRSGGPNKNIQYF

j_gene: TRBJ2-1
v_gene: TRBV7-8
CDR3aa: CASSLVGRGQFF

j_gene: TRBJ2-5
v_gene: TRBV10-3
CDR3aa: CAIKGEGTQYF

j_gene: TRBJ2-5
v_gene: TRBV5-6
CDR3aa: CASSSRSRRQETQYF

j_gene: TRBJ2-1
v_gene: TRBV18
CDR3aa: CASSPDRGKDEQFF

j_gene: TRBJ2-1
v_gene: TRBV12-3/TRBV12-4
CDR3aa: CASSLGRGFEQFF

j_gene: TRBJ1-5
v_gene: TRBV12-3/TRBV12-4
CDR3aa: CASSFKGQGNQPQHF

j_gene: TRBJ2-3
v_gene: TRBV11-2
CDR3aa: CASIPQLGGGAFVQYF

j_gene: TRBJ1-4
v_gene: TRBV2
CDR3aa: CASSDQGAVGGLFF

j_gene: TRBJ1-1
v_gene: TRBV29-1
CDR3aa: CSVDHLGNTEAFF

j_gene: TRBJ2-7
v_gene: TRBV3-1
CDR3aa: CASSQRGLAYEQYF

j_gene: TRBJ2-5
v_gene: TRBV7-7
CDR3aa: CASSLSQGPEETQYF

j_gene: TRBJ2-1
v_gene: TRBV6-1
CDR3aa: CASTGPRAGNRDNEQFF

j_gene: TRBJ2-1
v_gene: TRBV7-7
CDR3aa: CASSIGTSGVSEQFF

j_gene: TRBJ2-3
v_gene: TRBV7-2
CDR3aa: CASKTSGGSTDTQYF

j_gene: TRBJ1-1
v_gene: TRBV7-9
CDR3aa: CASSPKGVTEAFF

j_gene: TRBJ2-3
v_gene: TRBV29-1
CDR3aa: CSVGRDSNTDTQYF

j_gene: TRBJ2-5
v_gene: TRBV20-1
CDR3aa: CSAHGGAVQETQYF

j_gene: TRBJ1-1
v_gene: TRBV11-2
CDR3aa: CASSSRPANTEAFF

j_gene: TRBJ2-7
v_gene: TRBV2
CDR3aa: CASHIAGLYEQYF

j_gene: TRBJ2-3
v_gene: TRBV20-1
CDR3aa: CSAREARGKSDTQYF

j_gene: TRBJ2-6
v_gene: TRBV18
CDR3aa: CASSPPRTGSSGANVLTF

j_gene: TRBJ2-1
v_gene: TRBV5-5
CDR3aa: CASRARDRGYNEQFF

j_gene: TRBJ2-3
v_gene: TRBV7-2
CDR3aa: CASSVRGAADTQYF

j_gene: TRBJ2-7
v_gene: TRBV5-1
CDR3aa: CASSVGQGVNISPYEQYF

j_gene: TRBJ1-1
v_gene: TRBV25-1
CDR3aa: CASSEWSGVQAFF

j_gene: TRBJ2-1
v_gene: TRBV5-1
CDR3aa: CASSLSGGHSNNEQFF

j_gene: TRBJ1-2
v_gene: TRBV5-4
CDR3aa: CASRAGQGSVWGYGYTF

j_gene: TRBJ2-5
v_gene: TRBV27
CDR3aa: CASSHWSGGDGETQYF

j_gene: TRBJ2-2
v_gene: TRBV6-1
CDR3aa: CASSTKRGGGTGELFF

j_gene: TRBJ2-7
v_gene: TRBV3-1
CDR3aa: CASSQRAGRSYEQYF

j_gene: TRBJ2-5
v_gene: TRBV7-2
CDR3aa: CASSLFGDPKGETQYF

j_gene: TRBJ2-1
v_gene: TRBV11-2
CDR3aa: CASSLRTAGHDRSNEQFF